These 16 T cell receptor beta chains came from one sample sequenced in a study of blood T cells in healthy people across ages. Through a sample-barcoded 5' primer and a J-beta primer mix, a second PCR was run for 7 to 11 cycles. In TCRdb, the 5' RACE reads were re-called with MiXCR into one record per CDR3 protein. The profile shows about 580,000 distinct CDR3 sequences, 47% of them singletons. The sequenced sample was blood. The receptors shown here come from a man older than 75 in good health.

The CDR3, as DNA: TGTGCCAGCAGCCCAATTCTCCCGGGACAGGGCTACAATGAGCAGTTCTTC. Its protein product is CASSPILPGQGYNEQFF. The rearrangement joins TRBV3-1 to TRBJ2-1, with 9 bases identical to TRBD1. The CDR3 extends over 17 amino acids. Trimming took 4 bases from V and 3 from J; bases not matched to a gene: 10. CDR1 is LGHDT, CDR2 YNNKEL, per germline (reference sequence).

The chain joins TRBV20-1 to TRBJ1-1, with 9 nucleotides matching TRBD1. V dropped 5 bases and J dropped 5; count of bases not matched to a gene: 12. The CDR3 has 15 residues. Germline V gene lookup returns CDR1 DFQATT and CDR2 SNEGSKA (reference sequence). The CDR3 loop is CSAEPGQGARTEAFF. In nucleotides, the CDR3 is TGCAGTGCTGAACCGGGACAGGGAGCGCGGACTGAAGCTTTCTTT.

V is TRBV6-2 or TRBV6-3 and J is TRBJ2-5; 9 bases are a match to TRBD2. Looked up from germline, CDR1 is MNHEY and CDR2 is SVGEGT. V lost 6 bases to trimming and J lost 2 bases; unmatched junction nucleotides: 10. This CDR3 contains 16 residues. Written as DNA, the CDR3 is TGTGCCAGCAGAAATCCAGCGGGGGGCCTGCAAGAGACCCAGTACTTC. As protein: CASRNPAGGLQETQYF.

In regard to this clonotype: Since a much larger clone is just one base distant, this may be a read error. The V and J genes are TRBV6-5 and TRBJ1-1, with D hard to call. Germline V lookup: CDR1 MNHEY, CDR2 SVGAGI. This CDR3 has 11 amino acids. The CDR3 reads CACSSATEAFF. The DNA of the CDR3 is TGTGCCTGCAGTTCCGCCACTGAAGCTTTCTTT.

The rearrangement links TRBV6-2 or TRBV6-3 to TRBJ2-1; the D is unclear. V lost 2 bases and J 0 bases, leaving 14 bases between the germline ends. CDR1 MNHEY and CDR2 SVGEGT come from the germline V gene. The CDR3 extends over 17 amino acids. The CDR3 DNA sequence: TGTGCCAGCAGTTACGCCTTTGACGACTCCTCCTACAATGAGCAGTTCTTC. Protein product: CASSYAFDDSSYNEQFF.

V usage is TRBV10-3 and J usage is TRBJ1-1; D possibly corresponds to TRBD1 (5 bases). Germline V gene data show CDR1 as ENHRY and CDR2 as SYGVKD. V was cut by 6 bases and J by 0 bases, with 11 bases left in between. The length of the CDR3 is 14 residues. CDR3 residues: CAIRPTAMNTEAFF. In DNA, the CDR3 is TGTGCCATCAGACCGACAGCTATGAACACTGAAGCTTTCTTT.

The CDR3 DNA reads TGTGCCAGCAGCCCAAGGAGCCAGGGTGGCAATGAGCAGTTCTTC. It encodes CASSPRSQGGNEQFF. The chain links TRBV7-9 to TRBJ2-1, with D tentatively TRBD1 (5 bases). CDR1 SEHNR and CDR2 FQNEAQ come from the germline V gene (reference sequence). There are 15 residues in the CDR3. Trimming left V 5 bases short and J 6 bases short, with 17 bases between.

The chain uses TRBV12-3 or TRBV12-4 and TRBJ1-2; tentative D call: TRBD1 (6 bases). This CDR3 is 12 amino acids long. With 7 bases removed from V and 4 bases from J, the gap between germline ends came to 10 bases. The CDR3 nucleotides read TGTGCCAGCAATAAAGGGGGCTATGGCTACACCTTC. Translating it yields CASNKGGYGYTF.

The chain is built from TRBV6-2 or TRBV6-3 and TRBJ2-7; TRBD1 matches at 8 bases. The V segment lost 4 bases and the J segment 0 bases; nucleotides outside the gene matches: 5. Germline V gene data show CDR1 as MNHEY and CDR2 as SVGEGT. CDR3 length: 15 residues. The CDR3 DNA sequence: TGTGCCAGCAGTTCTCCGGGACAGGTCTCCTACGAGCAGTACTTC. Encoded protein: CASSSPGQVSYEQYF.

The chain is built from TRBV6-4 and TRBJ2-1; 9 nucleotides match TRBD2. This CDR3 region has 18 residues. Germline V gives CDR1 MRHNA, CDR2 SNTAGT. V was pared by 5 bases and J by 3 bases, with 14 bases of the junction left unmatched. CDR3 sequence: CASSLRLGASGDYNEQFF. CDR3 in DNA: TGTGCCAGCAGTTTACGACTTGGGGCTAGCGGGGACTACAATGAGCAGTTCTTC.

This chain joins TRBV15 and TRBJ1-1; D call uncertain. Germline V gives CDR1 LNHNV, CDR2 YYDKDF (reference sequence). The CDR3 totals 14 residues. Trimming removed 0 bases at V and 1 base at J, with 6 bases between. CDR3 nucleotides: TGTGCCACCAGCAGAGAAGCGTCGAACACTGAAGCTTTCTTT. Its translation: CATSREASNTEAFF.

Here the CDR3 DNA reads TGTGCCAGCAGGGGGACAGGGGTCCACCTCCACTTT. This encodes CASRGTGVHLHF. The chain recombines TRBV28 with TRBJ1-6; 10 bases line up with TRBD1. The CDR3 consists of 12 residues. Per the germline V gene, CDR1 is MDHEN and CDR2 is SYDVKM. V gave up 6 bases and J gave up 15 bases; unmatched junction bases: 5.

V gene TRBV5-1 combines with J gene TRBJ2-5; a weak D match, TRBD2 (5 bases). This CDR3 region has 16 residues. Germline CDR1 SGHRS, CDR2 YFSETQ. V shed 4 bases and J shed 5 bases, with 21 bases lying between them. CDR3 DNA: TGCGCCAGCAGCCTAAGTCCTCGGGGTGGGATGGAGACCCAGTACTTC. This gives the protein CASSLSPRGGMETQYF. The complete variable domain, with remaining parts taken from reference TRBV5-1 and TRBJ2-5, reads KAGVTQTPRYLIKTRGQQVTLSCSPISGHRSVSWYQQTPGQGLQFLFEYFSETQRNKGNFPGRFSGRQFSNSRSEMNVSTLELGDSALYLCASSLSPRGGMETQYFGPGTRLLVL.

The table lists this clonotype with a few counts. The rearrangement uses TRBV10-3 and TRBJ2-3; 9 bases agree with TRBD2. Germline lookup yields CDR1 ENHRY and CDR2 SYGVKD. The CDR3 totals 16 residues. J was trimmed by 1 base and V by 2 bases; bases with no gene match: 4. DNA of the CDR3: TGTGCCATCAGTGAGGGGACTAGCCCTCGCACAGATACGCAGTATTTT. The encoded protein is CAISEGTSPRTDTQYF.

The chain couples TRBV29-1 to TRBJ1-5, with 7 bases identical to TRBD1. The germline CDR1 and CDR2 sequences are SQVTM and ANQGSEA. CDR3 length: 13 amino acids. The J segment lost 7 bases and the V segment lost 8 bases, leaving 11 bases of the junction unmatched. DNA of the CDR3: TGCAGCTCATCCTCATGCAGGGGGCAGCCCCAGCATTTT. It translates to CSSSSCRGQPQHF.

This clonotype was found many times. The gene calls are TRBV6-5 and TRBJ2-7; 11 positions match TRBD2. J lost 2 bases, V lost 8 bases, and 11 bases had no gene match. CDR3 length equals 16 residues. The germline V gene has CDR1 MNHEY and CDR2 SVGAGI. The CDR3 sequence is CASDASGRPLTYEQYF. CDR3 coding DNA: TGTGCCAGCGATGCTAGCGGGAGGCCCCTAACCTACGAGCAGTACTTC.